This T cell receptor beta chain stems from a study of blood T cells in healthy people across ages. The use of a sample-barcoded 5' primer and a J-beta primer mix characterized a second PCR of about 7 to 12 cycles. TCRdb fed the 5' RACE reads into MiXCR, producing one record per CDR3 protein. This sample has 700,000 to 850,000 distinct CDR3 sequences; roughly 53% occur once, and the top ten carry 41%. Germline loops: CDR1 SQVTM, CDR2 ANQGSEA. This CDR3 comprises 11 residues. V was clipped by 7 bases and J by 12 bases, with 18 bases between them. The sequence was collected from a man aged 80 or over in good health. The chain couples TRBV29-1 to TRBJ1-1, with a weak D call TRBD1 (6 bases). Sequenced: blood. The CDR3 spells CSATGTAGPFF. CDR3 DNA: TGCAGCGCTACAGGGACGGCTGGGCCTTTCTTT.